Following are 9 T cell receptor beta chains from one sample sequenced in a study of blood T cell repertoires in COVID-19. The table came from immunoSEQ multiplex PCR; TCRdb's copy has only in-frame clones and leaves some out. The sample consists of 150,000 to 200,000 clones, around four fifths of them appearing once. Sequenced sample: peripheral blood. The receptors come from a woman aged 25 to 39 with acute or convalescent COVID-19.

The CDR3 bases are TGTGCCAGCACGCAGGGCGGTTCTGATTCACCCCTCCACTTT. This codes for CASTQGGSDSPLHF. This chain links TRBV6-5 with TRBJ1-6; tentatively, D is TRBD1 (5 bases). V was cut by 7 bases and J by 8 bases, with 15 bases left in between. The CDR3 has 14 amino acids. Germline V CDR1 and CDR2: MNHEY, SVGAGI.

This clone was recorded a few times. The rearrangement links TRBV29-1 to TRBJ2-3; 13 bases fit TRBD2. V shed 6 bases, J shed 2 bases, and the junction held 2 bases outside the gene matches. Germline values: CDR1 SQVTM, CDR2 ANQGSEA. The CDR3 is 14 residues long. CDR3 sequence: CSVTSGGNTDTQYF. The CDR3 nucleotides read TGCAGCGTGACTAGCGGGGGGAACACAGATACGCAGTATTTT.

This clone appeared a single time. The V call is TRBV7-2, the J call TRBJ1-3, with D possibly matching TRBD1 (5 bases). In germline, CDR1 is SGHTA, CDR2 FQGNSA. This CDR3 has 15 residues. Deletions cut 0 bases from V and 0 bases from J, with 6 bases between. CDR3 protein: CASSLAQVSGNTIYF. CDR3 nucleotides: TGTGCCAGCAGCTTAGCACAGGTCTCTGGAAACACCATATATTTT.

V usage is TRBV12-3 or TRBV12-4 and J usage is TRBJ1-1, with TRBD1 as a possible D gene (6 bases). Trimming cost V 6 bases and J 0 bases, with 8 bases left between them. This CDR3 region has 13 residues. The CDR3 DNA sequence: TGTGCCAGCAGCGGACAGCTGAACACTGAAGCTTTCTTT. It is translated as CASSGQLNTEAFF.

The V and J genes are TRBV6-2 or TRBV6-3 and TRBJ2-7; possible D gene TRBD1, 5 bases. Germline CDR1 is MNHEY and CDR2 is SVGEGT. The V end was cut by 0 bases, the J end by 4 bases, with 25 bases between. CDR3 length: 19 residues. CDR3 in DNA: TGTGCCAGCAGTTACTCGAGTGGAAAGGGGTACAGTTTGAGATACGAGCAGTACTTC. This gives the protein CASSYSSGKGYSLRYEQYF.

The rearrangement uses TRBV6-4 and TRBJ2-2; perhaps TRBD1 as D (6 bases). With 6 bases removed from V and 4 bases from J, the gap between germline ends came to 9 bases. Germline values: CDR1 MRHNA, CDR2 SNTAGT. CDR3 length: 13 residues. Here the CDR3 DNA reads TGTGCCAGCAGAACAGGGTTCACCGGGGAGCTGTTTTTT. It specifies CASRTGFTGELFF.

V usage is TRBV7-3 and J usage is TRBJ2-1; 13 bases map to TRBD2. CDR1 and CDR2 from the germline V gene are SGHTA and FQGTGA. V shed 5 bases and J 0 bases; nucleotides not matched to a gene: 13. CDR3 length equals 20 residues. The CDR3 nucleotides read TGTGCCAGCAGCCCCACAAGGACTAGCGGGGGCCTAAGCTCCTACAATGAGCAGTTCTTC. Its protein is CASSPTRTSGGLSSYNEQFF.

This rearrangement joins TRBV7-6 to TRBJ1-2; maybe TRBD1 (6 bases). Germline V gene sequence: CDR1 SGHVS, CDR2 FNYEAQ. The CDR3 extends over 17 amino acids. The ends were cut back, 2 bases at V and 6 bases at J, with 22 bases in the middle. This chain's CDR3 is CASSLMIGQINFNGYTF. CDR3 nucleotides: TGTGCCAGCAGCTTAATGATTGGACAGATAAATTTCAATGGCTACACCTTC.

The chain uses TRBV27 and TRBJ1-2; 8 nucleotides align to TRBD1. The V and J ends lost 1 base and 8 bases, in that order; junction bases with no gene match: 9. Germline CDR1 and CDR2: MNHEY and SMNVEV (reference sequence). The CDR3 has 15 residues. The CDR3 here is CASSLLGQGARGYTF. In DNA form, the CDR3 reads TGTGCCAGCAGTTTATTGGGCCAGGGGGCTCGAGGCTACACCTTC.